Following are 2 T cell receptor beta chains from one sample sequenced in a study of cytotoxic CD8 clonotypes in ibrutinib-treated CLL. Generated by immunoSEQ multiplex PCR, the TCRdb table keeps only in-frame clones and is missing some. The data hold 300,000 or so clones, with 67% observed a single time. The sequenced sample was PBMCs, obtained after 36 months of ibrutinib treatment. These receptors originate from a human donor with chronic lymphocytic leukemia.

J is TRBJ1-3 and V is TRBV4-1; maybe TRBD1 (5 bases). The germline V and J ends were trimmed by 5 bases and 0 bases, with 11 bases remaining between them. The CDR3 is made up of 15 amino acids. Germline-derived CDR1 and CDR2 are MGHRA and YSYEKL. The CDR3 DNA reads TGCGCCAGCAGCAGACTTGGGGCCTCTGGAAACACCATATATTTT. Translated, it gives CASSRLGASGNTIYF.

This clone was seen a few times. This rearrangement joins TRBV18 to TRBJ1-5; TRBD1 might be the D (5 bases). CDR1 and CDR2 from the germline V gene are KGHSH and LQKENI. Between the trimmed V and J ends, which lost 5 bases and 4 bases, there was a span of 12 bases. The CDR3 is 14 amino acids. The CDR3 coding sequence is TGTGCCAGCTCATCAAAGACAGCTAATCAGCCCCAGCATTTT. This gives the protein CASSSKTANQPQHF.